Following are 21 T cell receptor beta chains from one sample sequenced in a study of T cells in Graves' hyperthyroidism and ophthalmopathy. TCR beta CDR3 regions were amplified from RNA transcripts. An initial round of RT-PCR targeting the TCR CDR3 relied on the HTBI primer set. TCRdb ran MiXCR on the multiplex PCR reads and lists one entry per CDR3 protein. The sample consists of around 300,000 distinct CDR3 sequences, roughly 14% of them appearing once. The sequenced sample consisted of blood. Receptors were obtained from a woman aged 30 to 39 with Graves' hyperthyroidism.

This chain links TRBV20-1 with TRBJ2-1, with TRBD2 as a possible D gene (5 bases). The V gene lost 2 bases and the J gene lost 0 bases, with 8 bases spanning the gap. Germline V gene data show CDR1 as DFQATT and CDR2 as SNEGSKA (reference sequence). This CDR3 region has 14 residues. The CDR3 spells CSARRGSSYNEQFF. The CDR3 bases are TGCAGTGCTAGAAGAGGGAGCTCCTACAATGAGCAGTTCTTC.

This clonotype came up many times. The gene calls are TRBV3-1 and TRBJ1-5; D not certain. The V end lost 0 bases, the J end lost 2 bases, and 5 bases lay between the germline ends. CDR1 is LGHDT and CDR2 is YNNKEL in the germline V gene (reference sequence). The CDR3 has 14 amino acids. The CDR3 region has the DNA TGTGCCAGCAGCCAAGACTTCGGCAATCAGCCCCAGCATTTT. It codes for CASSQDFGNQPQHF.

The V and J genes are TRBV28 and TRBJ2-5, with D perhaps matching TRBD2 (7 bases). Germline V gene lookup returns CDR1 MDHEN and CDR2 SYDVKM. The CDR3 consists of 15 residues. V shed 8 bases and J shed 5 bases, with 21 bases lying between them. CDR3 sequence (DNA): TGTGCCAGCCCTACAAAGGGGGGGTCGGGCGAGACCCAGTACTTC. This gives the protein CASPTKGGSGETQYF.

The table lists this clonotype with many counts. The V gene is TRBV12-3 or TRBV12-4, the J gene TRBJ2-2; unclear D gene. V lost 2 bases and J lost 3, with 13 bases in between. The CDR3 runs to 16 residues. The chain's CDR3 is CASSLRRSADTGELFF. CDR3 DNA sequence: TGTGCCAGCAGTTTACGTCGCTCGGCGGACACCGGGGAGCTGTTTTTT.

This clonotype was seen ten or more times. J is TRBJ2-2 and V is TRBV12-3 or TRBV12-4; D remains ambiguous. Trimming pared 1 base from V and 0 bases from J, leaving 6 bases between. The CDR3 has 15 amino acids. The CDR3 spells CASSLGGANTGELFF. CDR3 sequence (DNA): TGTGCCAGCAGTTTAGGTGGGGCGAACACCGGGGAGCTGTTTTTT.

This clonotype was seen a few times. The CDR3 loop reads CASSREAGSYEQYF. The CDR3 DNA reads TGCGCCAGCAGCCGGGAAGCGGGCAGCTACGAGCAGTACTTC. V and J are TRBV5-1 and TRBJ2-7, with D perhaps TRBD2 (6 bases). Germline loops: CDR1 SGHRS, CDR2 YFSETQ. Between the trimmed V and J ends, which lost 4 bases and 3 bases, there was a span of 14 bases. This CDR3 comprises 14 residues.

The V and J genes are TRBV7-9 and TRBJ1-3; TRBD1 matches at 12 bases. J gave up 4 bases and V 11 bases, and 15 bases lay outside the gene matches. This CDR3 is 17 amino acids long. Germline CDR1 and CDR2: SEHNR and FQNEAQ (reference sequence). CDR3 sequence reads: CAGDPPGQGASGNTIYF. CDR3 DNA: TGTGCCGGGGACCCGCCGGGACAGGGGGCTTCGGGAAACACCATATATTTT.

The chain recombines TRBV27 with TRBJ2-3; the D gene is possibly TRBD2 (7 bases). The CDR3 has 14 residues. Trimming pared 3 bases from V and 5 bases from J, leaving 12 bases between. In germline, CDR1 is MNHEY, CDR2 SMNVEV (reference sequence). The CDR3 nucleotides read TGTGCCAGCAGTTTTTCGGGGGGCCTAGATACGCAGTATTTT. This translates into CASSFSGGLDTQYF.

At least ten counts were recorded for this clonotype. The chain employs TRBV6-1 and TRBJ1-1; 8 bases align to TRBD1. There are 16 residues in the CDR3. Germline values: CDR1 MNHNS, CDR2 SASEGT. The junction had 7 bases not matched to a gene; V was cut back by 4 bases and J by 0 bases. The CDR3 nucleotides read TGTGCCAGCAGTGTCCAGGGGGCCAGAATGAACACTGAAGCTTTCTTT. It specifies CASSVQGARMNTEAFF.

The chain uses TRBV20-1 and TRBJ2-3; D not resolved. Germline V gives CDR1 DFQATT, CDR2 SNEGSKA (reference sequence). V shed 1 base and J shed 4 bases, with 12 bases lying between them. The CDR3 is made up of 14 amino acids. The CDR3 protein is CSARGTDGSDTQYF. In DNA form, the CDR3 reads TGCAGTGCTAGAGGAACAGACGGCTCAGATACGCAGTATTTT.

In this sample, this clonotype turned up once. This sequence joins TRBV11-1 and TRBJ2-2, with TRBD1 matching 8 bases. Germline values: CDR1 SGHAT, CDR2 FQDESV (reference sequence). The CDR3 is 15 residues long. V gave up 5 bases and J gave up 2 bases; unmatched junction bases: 4. The CDR3 region has the DNA TGTGCCAGCAGCCGGACAGGGTTAAACACCGGGGAGCTGTTTTTT. Its translation: CASSRTGLNTGELFF.

In this sample, this clonotype turned up many times. This chain connects TRBV28 to TRBJ2-1, with 14 bases identical to TRBD2. V lost 4 bases and J lost 8; bases outside the gene matches: 7. Germline V gene lookup returns CDR1 MDHEN and CDR2 SYDVKM. This CDR3 region has 16 residues. In nucleotides, the CDR3 is TGTGCCAGCAGTTCCGGGACTAGCGGGAGATATGATGAGCAGTTCTTC. This gives the protein CASSSGTSGRYDEQFF.

This clonotype came up a few times. In DNA, the CDR3 is TGTGCCTGTCCTACGACAGGTTTGAACACTGAAGCTTTCTTT. This sequence encodes CACPTTGLNTEAFF. The V gene is TRBV30, the J gene TRBJ1-1, with D tentatively TRBD1 (6 bases). CDR3 length: 14 amino acids. Germline V gives CDR1 GTSNPN, CDR2 SVGIG (reference sequence). The germline V and J ends were trimmed by 6 bases and 0 bases, with 14 bases remaining between them. Based on the CDR3 plus reference TRBV30 and TRBJ1-1, the full variable domain is SQTIHQWPATLVQPVGSPLSLECTVEGTSNPNLYWYRQAAGRGLQLLFYSVGIGQISSEVPQNLSASRPQDRQFILSSKKLLLSDSGFYLCACPTTGLNTEAFFGQGTRLTVV.

The table lists this clonotype with many counts. This rearrangement joins TRBV28 to TRBJ2-2, with 7 nucleotides matching TRBD2. The CDR3 extends over 15 amino acids. V lost 3 bases, J lost 1 base, and 2 bases stayed unmatched. From germline, CDR1 is MDHEN and CDR2 SYDVKM. CDR3 DNA: TGTGCCAGCAGTTTGGGGGGGATGAACACCGGGGAGCTGTTTTTT. Amino acid sequence: CASSLGGMNTGELFF.

Ten or more counts support this clonotype. The chain uses TRBV6-1 and TRBJ2-3; D is possibly TRBD2 (6 bases). The V gene lost 6 bases and the J gene lost 7 bases, with 11 bases spanning the gap. Germline loops: CDR1 MNHNS, CDR2 SASEGT. The CDR3 sequence is 12 residues long. CDR3 amino acids: CASSPGGNTQYF. CDR3 nucleotides: TGTGCCAGCAGCCCTGGAGGGAATACGCAGTATTTT.

The sample holds many counts of this clonotype. CDR3 sequence (DNA): TGTGCCAGCAGTACTGGCGGCCAAAACAATGAGCAGTTCTTC. Its translation: CASSTGGQNNEQFF. This chain uses TRBV28 with TRBJ2-1; D is ambiguous. Germline V gives CDR1 MDHEN, CDR2 SYDVKM. V lost 5 bases and J 5 bases, leaving 13 bases between the germline ends. The CDR3 contains 14 residues.

The J gene is TRBJ2-7, the V gene TRBV7-2; D unclear. V was trimmed by 0 bases and J by 3 bases, leaving 3 bases between them. Looked up from germline, CDR1 is SGHTA and CDR2 is FQGNSA. The CDR3 loop spans 12 amino acids. The CDR3 nucleotides are TGTGCCAGCAGCTTAGCATGCTACGAGCAGTACTTC. Encoded protein: CASSLACYEQYF.

This clonotype was recorded a few times. The rearrangement uses TRBV27 and TRBJ2-5, with 7 bases fitting TRBD1. V shed 5 bases and J 4 bases; nucleotides not matched to a gene: 4. The CDR3 totals 13 residues. Germline-derived CDR1 and CDR2 are MNHEY and SMNVEV (reference sequence). The CDR3 reads CASSPQGPETQYF. The CDR3 coding sequence is TGTGCCAGCAGTCCACAGGGGCCAGAGACCCAGTACTTC.

The genes are TRBV19 and TRBJ2-1, with D possibly TRBD2 on 7 matching bases. Germline CDR1 is LNHDA and CDR2 is SQIVND (reference sequence). The CDR3 contains 13 residues. The V and J ends lost 1 base and 9 bases respectively, with 10 bases between them. This CDR3 is CASSIVGGGEQFF. CDR3 in DNA: TGTGCCAGTAGTATAGTAGGGGGGGGTGAGCAGTTCTTC.

This clonotype was counted many times. This chain connects TRBV18 to TRBJ1-1; D may be TRBD1 (6 bases). This CDR3 spans 14 amino acids. In germline, CDR1 is KGHSH, CDR2 LQKENI. V lost 5 bases and J 4 bases, leaving 14 bases between the germline ends. In DNA, the CDR3 is TGTGCCAGCTCAACGAGGGGGTCGGCCACTGAAGCTTTCTTT. It specifies CASSTRGSATEAFF.

This clonotype was picked up many times. The chain combines TRBV2 with TRBJ1-5, with TRBD1 as a possible D gene (5 bases). The CDR3 is made up of 16 amino acids. Germline V lookup: CDR1 SNHLY, CDR2 FYNNEI. Trimming removed 7 bases from V and 1 base from J, with 17 bases in between. The CDR3 sequence: CASTRSGVSSNQPQHF. CDR3 in DNA: TGTGCCAGCACCAGGTCGGGGGTTTCGAGCAATCAGCCCCAGCATTTT.